The clone carrying this T cell receptor (beta chain) has ten or more counts. TCRdb re-called the 5' RACE reads with MiXCR, one entry per CDR3 protein. This table has about 32,000 distinct CDR3 sequences, about 10% appearing once. This CDR3 region has 17 residues. The V gene's germline CDR1 is SGHAT and CDR2 FQNNGV. Trimming cost V 5 bases and J 5 bases, with 24 bases left between them. This specimen comes from a study of T cells after yellow fever vaccination. This receptor was identified in a man in his late teens or twenties who received the YFV17D yellow fever vaccine. Here the sequenced sample was PBMCs, either bulk or a sorted T-cell subset (CD4+, CD8+, memory, or dextramer-sorted; not recorded which), taken approximately 16 days after the first yellow fever vaccination. The J gene is TRBJ2-5, the V gene TRBV11-2; maybe TRBD2 (7 bases). CDR3: CASSRRGGRGGLETQYF. In DNA form, the CDR3 reads TGTGCCAGCAGCCGACGAGGTGGCAGGGGAGGGTTGGAGACCCAGTACTTC.